These 9 T cell receptor beta chains originate from one sample sequenced in a study of cytomegalovirus exposure and HLA in healthy donors. The PCR employed 60 Vbeta primers together with 13 Jbeta primers. Assay used: immunoSEQ multiplex PCR; TCRdb lists only in-frame clones, some missing. This sample has 150,000 to 180,000 clones, with 65% to 85% found just once. The sample consisted of PBMCs. All receptors derive from a man in his late teens or twenties in good health and CMV-seronegative.

This chain uses TRBV6-1 with TRBJ1-1; D perhaps matches TRBD1 (6 bases). CDR3 length: 14 amino acids. Germline V CDR1 and CDR2: MNHNS, SASEGT. The ends were cut back, 4 bases at V and 0 bases at J, with 9 bases in the middle. In nucleotides, the CDR3 is TGTGCCAGCAGTGCGACAGGATTGAACACTGAAGCTTTCTTT. As protein: CASSATGLNTEAFF.

V gene TRBV9 combines with J gene TRBJ1-5; TRBD1 agrees at 7 bases. Losses at the gene ends were 1 base for V and 0 bases for J; bases not matched to a gene: 7. This CDR3 is 17 amino acids long. Germline CDR1 SGDLS, CDR2 YYNGEE. The CDR3, as DNA: TGTGCCAGCAGCGTAAGGACAGGTCCCTATAGCAATCAGCCCCAGCATTTT. As protein: CASSVRTGPYSNQPQHF.

V and J are TRBV5-6 and TRBJ1-5; 7 bases are a match to TRBD1. Unmatched junction bases numbered 6, after V lost 5 bases and J lost 1 base. This CDR3 region has 15 residues. CDR1 and CDR2 (germline): SGHDT, YYEEEE. CDR3 sequence: CASSTTGLSNQPQHF. The CDR3 region has the DNA TGTGCCAGCAGTACGACAGGGTTAAGCAATCAGCCCCAGCATTTT.

The chain recombines TRBV5-4 with TRBJ2-2; the match to TRBD1 covers 7 bases. J was trimmed by 5 bases and V by 5 bases; bases with no gene match: 9. The CDR3 is made up of 15 amino acids. The germline V gene has CDR1 SGHNT and CDR2 YYREEE (reference sequence). The CDR3 sequence: CASRIMKGATGELFF. DNA of the CDR3: TGTGCCAGCAGGATAATGAAGGGGGCAACCGGGGAGCTGTTTTTT.

The V gene is TRBV19, the J gene TRBJ1-1, with 10 bases that match TRBD1. J was trimmed by 1 base and V by 6 bases; bases with no gene match: 5. Germline V gene data show CDR1 as LNHDA and CDR2 as SQIVND (reference sequence). The CDR3 extends over 15 amino acids. CDR3 DNA sequence: TGTGCCAGTAGCCGTCGGACAGGGGGGAACACTGAAGCTTTCTTT. This translates into CASSRRTGGNTEAFF.

This chain uses TRBV4-1 with TRBJ2-2; possible D gene TRBD1, 5 bases. The CDR3 sequence is 14 residues long. The germline V gene encodes CDR1 MGHRA and CDR2 YSYEKL. V dropped 0 bases and J dropped 7 bases, with 9 bases sitting between them. In nucleotides, the CDR3 is TGCGCCAGCAGCCAAGACAGGGCGGTCGGGGAGCTGTTTTTT. This encodes CASSQDRAVGELFF.

The rearrangement uses TRBV5-6 and TRBJ2-6, with 8 bases aligning to TRBD1. The V gene end was trimmed by 1 base and the J gene end by 0 bases; junction bases not matched to a gene: 9. The CDR3 covers 19 residues. CDR1 and CDR2 from the germline V gene are SGHDT and YYEEEE. DNA for the CDR3: TGTGCCAGCAGCTTGATACCGGGACAGGTTTCCTCTGGGGCCAACGTCCTGACTTTC. Its translation: CASSLIPGQVSSGANVLTF.

V gene TRBV30 combines with J gene TRBJ1-5, with a possible D match to TRBD1 (6 bases). Germline values: CDR1 GTSNPN, CDR2 SVGIG (reference sequence). Trimming stripped 1 base from V and 6 bases from J, with 10 bases between. This CDR3 comprises 13 residues. The CDR3 nucleotides read TGTGCCTGGAGTGGGACAGTCGGTCAGCCCCAGCATTTT. Protein product: CAWSGTVGQPQHF.

The chain is built from TRBV25-1 and TRBJ2-7; weak D call: TRBD1 (5 bases). CDR1 is MGHDK, CDR2 SYGVNS, per germline. The V gene lost 3 bases and the J gene lost 5 bases, with 17 bases spanning the gap. This CDR3 region has 15 residues. CDR3 DNA sequence: TGTGCCAGCAGTGATCAGGGCAGAGTAAGCAACGAGCAGTACTTC. As protein: CASSDQGRVSNEQYF.